This T cell receptor (beta chain) was sequenced for a study of T cells after posttransplantation cyclophosphamide (dated by TCRdb to the mid-2010s). General notes on the study: The study tracked T cell repertoire reconstitution by TRB sequencing after myeloablative bone marrow transplantation using posttransplantation cyclophosphamide as GVHD prophylaxis. Samples from fewer than 40 PTCy-treated patients and 15 to 20 related bone marrow donors of those patients were subjected to antigen receptor sequencing. TRB sequencing was performed on blood from all 30 or so PTCy patients with 1-year posttransplant specimens. Up to roughly 3 additional blood samples from 2 to 5.2 years after transplant were also TRB-sequenced in 3 patients, as was pretransplant blood from several patients. Because TRA and TRB clonality correlated tightly in about ten samples, the subsequent TCR analyses were limited to TRB only. Public TRB sequences were searched against a database of over 3,600 sequences associated with responses to pathogens, tumor antigens, self-antigens and alloantigens. Here is what the overall study found, with its caveats: Across the approximately 42 patients, TRB clonality was highly associated with recipient CMV seropositivity and CMV reactivation, and diversity with PTCy was similar to that in the CNI/methotrexate controls. The TRB repertoires of T cells infiltrating skin or the GI tract showed only limited overlap with the TRB repertoires found in blood. Donor-recipient similarity was low at 1-2 months but rose over the first year, and later blood repertoires were often dominated by donor CD8+ memory clones.

Regarding this clone: Its antigen target is currently unknown. No base-level quality is on record; no much larger clone is a single base apart.

V is shortened by 6 bases, J by 0 bases, and the region joining them spans 12 bases. CDR1 and CDR2 are drawn from the germline V gene: SNHLY, FYNNEI. The CDR3 contains 15 residues, cysteine and phenylalanine counted. Left in the record is the CDR3 DNA by itself, 45 bases read in frame from the first base. Viable CD3+CD4+ or CD3+CD8+ cells that were CCR7+CD45RA+CD45RO-CD95-CD27+CD28+ were classified as naive T cells. Related bone marrow donors provided peripheral blood samples on the day of marrow donation. Mononuclear cells from peripheral blood and bone marrow were separated by Ficoll-Hypaque density centrifugation and then cryopreserved. FACS on a FACSAria II was used to sort CD4+ and CD8+ T cells, including the naive and memory subsets. Genomic DNA was the input for TRB sequencing, which was run either with the immunoSEQ assay at survey resolution or with the hsTCRB kit. Per the original workflow: The immunoSEQ software was used for initial read processing, and the LymphoSeq R package was used for repertoire analyses. Clonality was calculated as 1 minus normalized Shannon entropy, and the Gini coefficient was also calculated for each TRB dataset. To infer phenotypes in unsorted samples, TRB sequences from sorted subsets of the recipient or donor were mapped onto the unsorted samples of the same recipient. This immuneACCESS table, as held by TCRdb, lists in-frame sequences with V and J called but not all clones. Of the missing ones, under half trace to an unresolved V gene in checked studies; the others have no known cause. V, J and clone size are those of that table, while D and trimming were read from the DNA. This sample comprises tens of thousands of clones, approximately 98% of them detected only once. Clones ranked in the top ten supply roughly 0.13% of the sample.

The sequenced sample was naive CD4+ T cells sorted from PBMCs. The rearranged segments are TRBV2 and TRBJ1-3; the D gene is perhaps TRBD1, from 5 matching bases. This receptor was obtained from a man aged 45-65 years in good health, CMV-negative, and a related stem cell transplant donor. The sequenced DNA is TGTGCCAGCAGGGTCGACAGACTCTCTGGAAACACCATATATTTT. Translation gives CASRVDRLSGNTIYF.